The 2 T cell receptor beta chains given below trace back to one sample, sequenced in a study of blood T cell repertoires in COVID-19. Data came from immunoSEQ multiplex PCR; TCRdb stores just in-frame clones and leaves some out. The sample has 50,000 or so clones; around 90% are singletons. What was sequenced was peripheral blood. The receptor set was obtained from a man in his 60s with active COVID-19.

This clone appeared a single time. The chain joins TRBV19 to TRBJ1-1, with 7 nucleotides matching TRBD1. Germline assignment: CDR1 LNHDA and CDR2 SQIVND (reference sequence). Trimming cost V 9 bases and J 1 base; bases outside gene matches: 8. CDR3 length: 14 amino acids. The CDR3 DNA follows: TGTGCCAGCAAACCCACAGGGGAGAACACTGAAGCTTTCTTT. It is translated as CASKPTGENTEAFF.

The V call is TRBV7-8, the J call TRBJ2-5; 7 nucleotides align to TRBD1. CDR3 length equals 15 residues. With V trimmed by 3 bases and J by 2 bases, 6 bases remained unmatched. CDR1 is SGHVS and CDR2 is FQNEAQ in the germline V gene. CDR3 protein: CASSFGQALQETQYF. CDR3 DNA sequence: TGTGCCAGCAGCTTTGGACAGGCACTACAAGAGACCCAGTACTTC.